The rows below give T cell receptor beta chains drawn from one sample of a study of CD4 T cells in relation to SARS-CoV-2 and coronaviruses. This table comes from immunoSEQ multiplex PCR, and its TCRdb copy is limited to in-frame clones, with some not included. The sample carries 35,000 to 45,000 clones, roughly 80% recorded once. These receptors have no known antigen. The source material was naive CD4+ T cells from PBMCs, cultured in vitro. These receptors all come from an adult with COVID-19. Both conserved end residues are part of each CDR3. Each record gives: J gene, V gene, clone size, CDR3 protein. Clone sizes are given selectively: once, few, many, or a class where the clone is expanded.

J gene: TRBJ1-2; V gene: TRBV6-2/TRBV6-3; clone size: .; CDR3 protein: CASSYSAAKVNGYTF
J gene: TRBJ2-1; V gene: TRBV3-1/TRBV3-2; clone size: .; CDR3 protein: CASSQGMDTYNEQFF
J gene: TRBJ2-3; V gene: TRBV27; clone size: .; CDR3 protein: CASSLSAGGPPDTQYF
J gene: TRBJ1-3; V gene: TRBV28; clone size: once; CDR3 protein: CASSQTAGNTIYF
J gene: TRBJ1-4; V gene: TRBV7-2; clone size: .; CDR3 protein: CASSLWGATNEKLFF
J gene: TRBJ2-1; V gene: TRBV19; clone size: .; CDR3 protein: CASSIAGGSYNEQFF
J gene: TRBJ2-3; V gene: TRBV24-1; clone size: .; CDR3 protein: CATSDPRTINTQYF
J gene: TRBJ1-3; V gene: TRBV12-3/TRBV12-4; clone size: .; CDR3 protein: CASSPLSGLGYF
J gene: TRBJ2-1; V gene: TRBV2; clone size: .; CDR3 protein: CASSVDGEIEQFF
J gene: TRBJ2-7; V gene: TRBV6-4; clone size: .; CDR3 protein: CASSDSSDSYEQYF
J gene: TRBJ2-2; V gene: TRBV5-1; clone size: .; CDR3 protein: CASTYENRNTGELFF
J gene: TRBJ2-7; V gene: TRBV2; clone size: .; CDR3 protein: CASSWRAYEQYF
J gene: TRBJ1-5; V gene: TRBV9; clone size: .; CDR3 protein: CASSHGTANQPQHF
J gene: TRBJ2-5; V gene: TRBV28; clone size: .; CDR3 protein: CASTYSGTQYF
J gene: TRBJ2-1; V gene: TRBV10-2; clone size: .; CDR3 protein: CASSESRDYNEQFF
J gene: TRBJ2-7; V gene: TRBV6-5; clone size: .; CDR3 protein: CATRGYYYEQYF
J gene: TRBJ2-1; V gene: TRBV19; clone size: .; CDR3 protein: CASSVGTSGYNEQFF
J gene: TRBJ2-5; V gene: TRBV5-1; clone size: .; CDR3 protein: CASSKQLAGVQETQYF
J gene: TRBJ2-5; V gene: TRBV6-6; clone size: .; CDR3 protein: CASSYVGETQYF
J gene: TRBJ1-2; V gene: TRBV18; clone size: .; CDR3 protein: CASSPDINYGYTF
J gene: TRBJ2-7; V gene: TRBV19; clone size: .; CDR3 protein: CASSFLSGAPYEQYF
J gene: TRBJ2-7; V gene: TRBV10-2; clone size: .; CDR3 protein: CASSSTRWSSYEQYF
J gene: TRBJ1-1; V gene: TRBV6-5; clone size: once; CDR3 protein: CASRSTGNTEAFF
J gene: TRBJ2-2; V gene: TRBV18; clone size: .; CDR3 protein: CASSPGRFNTGELFF
J gene: TRBJ2-5; V gene: TRBV5-4; clone size: once; CDR3 protein: CASSRGGGLTGSGETQYF
J gene: TRBJ2-1; V gene: TRBV24-1; clone size: .; CDR3 protein: CATGSGSSAEQFF
J gene: TRBJ1-5; V gene: TRBV28; clone size: .; CDR3 protein: CASSSRTGYQPQHF
J gene: TRBJ2-7; V gene: TRBV7-6; clone size: .; CDR3 protein: CASSLAAGAYEQYF
J gene: TRBJ2-5; V gene: TRBV10-1; clone size: .; CDR3 protein: CASNRDTGETQYF
J gene: TRBJ2-7; V gene: TRBV2; clone size: .; CDR3 protein: CASTEGVRANPYEQYF
J gene: TRBJ1-4; V gene: TRBV21-1; clone size: .; CDR3 protein: CASSENEKLFF
J gene: TRBJ2-6; V gene: TRBV2; clone size: few; CDR3 protein: CASTAGLASGANVLTF
J gene: TRBJ2-1; V gene: TRBV7-2; clone size: .; CDR3 protein: CASSLAEAGANEQFF
J gene: TRBJ2-1; V gene: TRBV28; clone size: .; CDR3 protein: CASSPPSGDEQFF
J gene: TRBJ2-7; V gene: TRBV5-4; clone size: .; CDR3 protein: CASSLEQGPYEQYF
J gene: TRBJ2-7; V gene: TRBV25-1; clone size: once; CDR3 protein: CASSDRGYEQYF
J gene: TRBJ2-7; V gene: TRBV28; clone size: .; CDR3 protein: CASSLGTGQIYEQYF
J gene: TRBJ2-5; V gene: TRBV18; clone size: .; CDR3 protein: CASSRLAGGPRETQYF
J gene: TRBJ2-7; V gene: TRBV6-5; clone size: .; CDR3 protein: CASSYELAGSYEQYF
J gene: TRBJ2-7; V gene: TRBV30; clone size: once; CDR3 protein: CAWSVRGRGSSYEQYF
J gene: TRBJ2-5; V gene: TRBV5-1; clone size: .; CDR3 protein: CASSLVVPGQETQYF
J gene: TRBJ2-3; V gene: TRBV7-2; clone size: once; CDR3 protein: CASSWTFGAGGRTDTQYF
J gene: TRBJ2-5; V gene: TRBV19; clone size: .; CDR3 protein: CASRSTGLQETQYF
J gene: TRBJ1-2; V gene: TRBV27; clone size: .; CDR3 protein: CASSTGERNGYTF
J gene: TRBJ2-7; V gene: TRBV29-1; clone size: .; CDR3 protein: CSVVSPGPTRSKYEQYF